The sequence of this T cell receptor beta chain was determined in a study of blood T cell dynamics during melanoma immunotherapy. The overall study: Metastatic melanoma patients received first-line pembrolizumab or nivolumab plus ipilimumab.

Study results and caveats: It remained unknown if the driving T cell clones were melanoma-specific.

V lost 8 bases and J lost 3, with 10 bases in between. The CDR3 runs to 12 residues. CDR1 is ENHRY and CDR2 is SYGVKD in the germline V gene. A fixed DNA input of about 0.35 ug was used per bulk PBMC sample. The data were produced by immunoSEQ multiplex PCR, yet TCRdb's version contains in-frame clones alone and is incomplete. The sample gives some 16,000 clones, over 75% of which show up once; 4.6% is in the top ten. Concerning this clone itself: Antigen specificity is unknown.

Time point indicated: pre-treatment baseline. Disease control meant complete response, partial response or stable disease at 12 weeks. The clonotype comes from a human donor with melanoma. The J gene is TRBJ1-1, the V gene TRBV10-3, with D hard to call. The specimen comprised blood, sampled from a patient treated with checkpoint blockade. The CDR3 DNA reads TGTGCCATCGAGGATGGGTACACTGAAGCTTTCTTT. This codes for CAIEDGYTEAFF.